This is a list of T cell receptor beta chains from one sample in a study of blood T cell repertoires in COVID-19. Here immunoSEQ multiplex PCR was the method, and the copy in TCRdb shows in-frame clones only, minus some. The sample lists about 190,000 clones; roughly 78% were seen once. The sequenced sample consisted of peripheral blood. The receptor source for this set is a woman of 80 years or more with active or convalescent COVID-19. Each CDR3 is given with its conserved first and last residue. The D gene is left open where the match is weak. Clone size is given for some rows only: seen once, a few or many times, or a class if the clone is expanded.

J	size	V	D	DNA	CDR3
TRBJ1-1	.	TRBV6-5	.	TGTGCCAGCACCAGGTTGTATCGGACTGAAGCTTTCTTT	CASTRLYRTEAFF
TRBJ1-5	.	TRBV6-6	TRBD1	TGTGCCAGCAGGGGTAGACAGGGGGTGAGCAATCAGCCCCAGCATTTT	CASRGRQGVSNQPQHF
TRBJ2-7	.	TRBV18	.	TGTGCCAGCTCACCCGCGACAGGTTTTTTCTACGAGCAGTACTTC	CASSPATGFFYEQYF
TRBJ2-7	few	TRBV5-1	.	TGCGCCAGCAGCCTGGACAGCCGCGAGCAGTACTTC	CASSLDSREQYF
TRBJ2-7	.	TRBV19	TRBD1	TGTGCCAGTACGAGGACAGGGGGCTACGAGCAGTACTTC	CASTRTGGYEQYF
TRBJ2-1	.	TRBV24-1	TRBD2	TGTGCCACCAGTGACCCCAGATCTAGCGGGGCCTACAATGAGCAGTTCTTC	CATSDPRSSGAYNEQFF
TRBJ2-7	.	TRBV9	.	TGTGCCAGCAGGCAACAGCGGAGGAGCTCCTACGAGCAGTACTTC	CASRQQRRSSYEQYF
TRBJ2-7	.	TRBV28	TRBD1	TGTGCCAGCAGGACAGGGTCCTACGAGCAGTACTTC	CASRTGSYEQYF
TRBJ2-7	.	TRBV27	TRBD1	TGTGCCAGCAGTCCTTACCGGGACAGGGAGAACGAGCAGTACTTC	CASSPYRDRENEQYF
TRBJ2-7	.	TRBV4-1	TRBD2	TGCGCCAGCAGCCCGAAGGATGGTGGTAGCGGGTCTTACGAGCAGTACTTC	CASSPKDGGSGSYEQYF
TRBJ2-5	.	TRBV28	TRBD2	TGTGCCAGCAGTTTGCTAGCGGGTGGGGGGGAGACCCAGTACTTC	CASSLLAGGGETQYF
TRBJ1-1	.	TRBV29-1	.	TGCAGCGTTGAGCGGGATCAGAACACTGAAGCTTTCTTT	CSVERDQNTEAFF
TRBJ2-3	.	TRBV28	.	TGTGCCGCGGCCTTCACGACTGAAAGCACAGATACGCAGTATTTT	CAAAFTTESTDTQYF
TRBJ1-4	.	TRBV5-5	TRBD1	TGTGCCAGCAGCTGGGGACAGGATGAAAAACTGTTTTTT	CASSWGQDEKLFF
TRBJ2-5	.	TRBV11-2	TRBD2	TGTGCCAGCAGCTTAGGGGCGGGGGGGCGAGAGACCCAGTACTTC	CASSLGAGGRETQYF
TRBJ2-1	.	TRBV5-4	.	TGTGCCAGCAGCCGGGACACCTCCTACAATGAGCAGTTCTTC	CASSRDTSYNEQFF
TRBJ1-3	.	TRBV3-1/TRBV3-2	.	TGTGCCAGCAGTAAAATAGAGGGGGGGCTGAGCTCTGGAAACACCATATATTTT	CASSKIEGGLSSGNTIYF
TRBJ1-1	.	TRBV5-1	.	TGCGCCAGCAGCTCCAACAGGGAAGCTTTCTTT	CASSSNREAFF
TRBJ1-4	.	TRBV5-4	TRBD1	TGTGCCAGCAGCGTTGGACAGGGGACAAGAAATGAAAAACTGTTTTTT	CASSVGQGTRNEKLFF
TRBJ2-1	.	TRBV5-4	TRBD2	TGTGCCAGCAGCCGGACTAGCGGGGGGTACAATGAGCAGTTCTTC	CASSRTSGGYNEQFF
TRBJ2-1	few	TRBV5-1	TRBD2	TGCGCCAGCAGTCCAGCCTACAGCGGGGGCCCTCTGAATGAGCAGTTCTTC	CASSPAYSGGPLNEQFF
TRBJ1-3	.	TRBV5-1	.	TGCGCCAGCAGACCAGGGGTTGGAAACACCATATATTTT	CASRPGVGNTIYF
TRBJ2-7	.	TRBV4-2	.	TGTGCCAGCAGCCAAGTGGGGGCCGAGCAGTACTTC	CASSQVGAEQYF
TRBJ2-7	.	TRBV28	.	TGTGCCAGGTACGTTGAAGGGGCCGACGAGCAGTACTTC	CARYVEGADEQYF
TRBJ1-1	.	TRBV20-1	.	TGCAGTGCTAGTCAAGAACCCACAGCAGGTGAAGCTTTCTTT	CSASQEPTAGEAFF
TRBJ2-3	.	TRBV7-2	TRBD2	TGTGCCAGCAGCTTGATGGGACTAGCGGGCCCAGATACGCAGTATTTT	CASSLMGLAGPDTQYF
TRBJ1-4	.	TRBV9	.	TGTGCCAGCAGCGGCGGGGTTGGTTGGGCAACTAATGAAAAACTGTTTTTT	CASSGGVGWATNEKLFF
TRBJ2-5	.	TRBV18	.	TGTGCCAGCTCACCCGGTCGAGAGACCCAGTACTTC	CASSPGRETQYF
TRBJ1-5	.	TRBV6-2/TRBV6-3	TRBD1	TGTGCCAGCAGTCAAAGACAGGGAAGTATTAGTCAGCCCCAGCATTTT	CASSQRQGSISQPQHF
TRBJ1-1	.	TRBV5-4	.	TGTGCCAGCAGCTTGAGATTCCCAGGGACTGAAGCTTTCTTT	CASSLRFPGTEAFF
TRBJ2-6	.	TRBV18	.	TGTGCCAGCTCACCCCCTACCTCTGGGGCCAACGTCCTGACTTTC	CASSPPTSGANVLTF
TRBJ1-1	.	TRBV19	.	TGTGCCAGTAGTTGGGCCGGCGACTTAACAGGGCTTGAAGCTTTCTTT	CASSWAGDLTGLEAFF
TRBJ2-1	few	TRBV4-2	TRBD2	TGTGCCAGCAGCCAACAAGGGACTAGCGGGGCTATAGAGCAGTTCTTC	CASSQQGTSGAIEQFF
TRBJ1-3	.	TRBV6-5	TRBD1	TGTGCCAGCAGTTACACACAGGGGGCTGGTGGAAACACCATATATTTT	CASSYTQGAGGNTIYF
TRBJ1-2	.	TRBV6-1	.	TGTGCCAGCAGTGAAGCGCGGCCGTGGGACTATGGCTACACCTTC	CASSEARPWDYGYTF
TRBJ1-1	.	TRBV18	.	TGTGCCAGCTCACGGAGTCAGAACACTGAAGCTTTCTTT	CASSRSQNTEAFF
TRBJ2-7	.	TRBV5-3	.	TGTGCCAGAAGCGAGGAAGGCGAGCAGTACTTC	CARSEEGEQYF
TRBJ1-4	.	TRBV27	.	TGTGCCAGCAGCAAAAACCGGGACAACACCCATGAAAAACTGTTTTTT	CASSKNRDNTHEKLFF
TRBJ1-2	.	TRBV27	.	TGTGCCAGCAGTCCCCGGGAAGGGGGCTATGGCTACACCTTC	CASSPREGGYGYTF
TRBJ2-4	.	TRBV2	TRBD2	TGTGCCAGCATGCTCGGGGGGGACATTCAGTACTTC	CASMLGGDIQYF
TRBJ2-2	few	TRBV5-1	TRBD1	TGCGCCAGCAGCCCAACTCCTCAGGGGGCGTCTGTCGGGGAGCTGTTTTTT	CASSPTPQGASVGELFF
TRBJ1-2	.	TRBV2	.	TGTGCCAGCAGTGAAATGAGGGGGGGGACCTTTGGCTACACCTTC	CASSEMRGGTFGYTF
TRBJ2-1	.	TRBV4-2	TRBD2	TGTGCCAGCAGCCGCGTTCTAGCGGGGGGGCTTCCGAGTTACAATGAGCAGTTCTTC	CASSRVLAGGLPSYNEQFF
TRBJ2-5	few	TRBV19	.	TGTGCCAGTAGTAGTAGTTTAAAGACCCAGTACTTC	CASSSSLKTQYF
TRBJ1-2	.	TRBV27	.	TGTGCCAGCAAACATAACACGAGGGAGGGCCCGGTCGGCTACACCTTC	CASKHNTREGPVGYTF
TRBJ1-6	.	TRBV21-1	.	TGTGCCAGCAGCAACCTGACCCTATCCAGGGGTAATTCACCCCTCCACTTT	CASSNLTLSRGNSPLHF
TRBJ2-7	.	TRBV11-2	TRBD2	TGTGCCAGCAGCTTAGATTCGGGGGGGCAGTCCTACGAGCAGTACTTC	CASSLDSGGQSYEQYF
TRBJ2-3	.	TRBV7-9	TRBD1	TGTGCCAGCAGCCCCCATCCCGGTAGGGACAGGAGCACAGATACGCAGTATTTT	CASSPHPGRDRSTDTQYF
TRBJ2-7	few	TRBV29-1	.	TGCAGTACACCGATACAGTACTTC	CSTPIQYF
TRBJ2-5	.	TRBV5-1	.	TGCGCCAGCAGCTTGGTCGGGAAGGCTCAAGAGACCCAGTACTTC	CASSLVGKAQETQYF
TRBJ2-7	once	TRBV10-1	.	TGCGCCAGCAGTCTTGCGGTGAATGCTTGCGAGCAGTACTTC	CASSLAVNACEQYF
TRBJ2-5	.	TRBV11-3	.	TGTGCCAGCAGCTTAGGCATCGCGGGGCTGGAGACCCAGTACTTC	CASSLGIAGLETQYF
TRBJ2-7	.	TRBV10-2	TRBD2	TGCGCCAGCACGGCGGGGGGGTCCTACGAGCAGTACTTC	CASTAGGSYEQYF
TRBJ1-1	.	TRBV6-5	TRBD1	TGTGCCAGCAGTTACCGGGACAGGTCCCGAGTGTCTTTCTTT	CASSYRDRSRVSFF